These 20 T cell receptor beta chains came from one sample sequenced in a study of control samples from healthy donors and cancer patients. Produced via immunoSEQ multiplex PCR; TCRdb's table is partial and in-frame only. Among approximately 89,000 clones listed, about 90% were seen once. Sequenced input: blood. The origin of the receptors is a man in his forties or fifties in good health.

The count of this clone is one. The chain couples TRBV7-2 to TRBJ2-1; perhaps TRBD2 as D (5 bases). Trimming removed 5 bases at V and 2 bases at J, with 10 bases between. The CDR3 extends over 14 amino acids. Germline CDR1 and CDR2: SGHTA and FQGNSA. The CDR3: CASSLGAAYNEQFF. DNA of the CDR3: TGTGCCAGCAGCCTGGGAGCGGCCTACAATGAGCAGTTCTTC.

This chain connects TRBV10-3 to TRBJ1-2, with 7 bases aligning to TRBD1. CDR1 ENHRY and CDR2 SYGVKD come from the germline V gene. This CDR3 contains 14 residues. Germline trimming cut 6 bases from V and 2 bases from J; bases unmatched to any gene: 6. The CDR3 loop is CAISLPTGNYGYTF. CDR3 in DNA: TGTGCCATCAGCCTTCCGACAGGGAACTATGGCTACACCTTC.

The chain combines TRBV24-1 with TRBJ2-3; D gene unclear. Germline-derived CDR1 and CDR2 are KGHDR and SFDVKD. V lost 1 base, J lost 0 bases, and 10 bases lay in between. This CDR3 spans 16 amino acids. The CDR3 DNA sequence: TGTGCCACCAGTGATTTCGGCCATCGGAGCACAGATACGCAGTATTTT. Translated, it gives CATSDFGHRSTDTQYF.

The rearrangement uses TRBV5-4 and TRBJ2-1, with 9 bases aligning to TRBD2. V lost 4 bases to trimming and J lost 4 bases; unmatched junction nucleotides: 9. The CDR3 runs to 16 residues. CDR1 SGHNT and CDR2 YYREEE come from the germline V gene (reference sequence). CDR3 in amino acids: CASSDASSGVYNEQFF. The CDR3 nucleotides read TGTGCCAGCAGCGACGCCTCTAGCGGGGTTTACAATGAGCAGTTCTTC.

Notes on this clone: Within the sample, other DNA sequences also encode this same CDR3. The V gene is TRBV18, the J gene TRBJ2-2, with D unclear. This CDR3 is built from 12 residues. Germline V gene lookup returns CDR1 KGHSH and CDR2 LQKENI. The V end was cut by 1 base, the J end by 5 bases, with 2 bases between. CDR3 nucleotide sequence: TGTGCCAGCTCACCACGGACCGGGGAGCTGTTTTTT. The encoded protein is CASSPRTGELFF.

The chain links TRBV6-2 or TRBV6-3 to TRBJ1-6, with unresolved D. V was shortened by 6 bases and J by 5 bases, with 8 bases between the two germline ends. The V gene's germline CDR1 is MNHEY and CDR2 SVGEGT. The CDR3 spans 13 residues. This CDR3 is CASSQVDNSPLHF. In DNA form, the CDR3 reads TGTGCCAGCAGCCAGGTGGATAATTCACCCCTCCACTTT.

The rearrangement uses TRBV3-1 (or the pseudogene TRBV3-2) and TRBJ2-3, with a weak D call TRBD2 (5 bases). Germline values: CDR1 LGHDT, CDR2 YNNKEL (reference sequence). V was cut by 8 bases and J by 8 bases, with 14 bases left in between. The CDR3 extends over 12 amino acids. This chain's CDR3 is CASQLGAGTQYF. CDR3 nucleotide sequence: TGTGCCAGCCAACTAGGAGCTGGTACGCAGTATTTT.

This chain joins TRBV24-1 and TRBJ2-3, with a tentative D call TRBD2 (5 bases). Near its end, the DNA agrees better with TRBJ2-2, so the J call may be wrong. CDR3 length: 12 amino acids. CDR1 is KGHDR and CDR2 is SFDVKD in the germline V gene. This CDR3 is CATSDPKAGLFF. DNA of the CDR3: TGTGCCACCAGTGACCCTAAGGCGGGCCTGTTTTTT.

The V and J genes are TRBV6-5 and TRBJ1-4, with D maybe TRBD1 (6 bases). CDR1 MNHEY and CDR2 SVGAGI come from the germline V gene. Between the trimmed V and J ends, which lost 6 bases and 4 bases, there was a span of 12 bases. The CDR3 runs 14 residues. The CDR3 here is CASRQGLINEKLFF. CDR3 nucleotides: TGTGCCAGCAGGCAGGGGCTGATTAATGAAAAACTGTTTTTT.

The genes are TRBV12-5 and TRBJ2-7; D ambiguous. Trimming removed 1 base from V and 3 bases from J, with 13 bases in between. This CDR3 is built from 15 residues. The germline V gene has CDR1 LGHNT and CDR2 FRNRAP. In DNA, the CDR3 is TGTGCTAGTGGTTTGGGATGGGCTAGTTACTACGAGCAGTACTTC. It translates to CASGLGWASYYEQYF.

The chain employs TRBV5-1 and TRBJ2-1, with TRBD1 matching over 8 bases. The V gene end was trimmed by 4 bases and the J gene end by 2 bases; junction bases not matched to a gene: 8. Germline assignment: CDR1 SGHRS and CDR2 YFSETQ. CDR3 length equals 16 residues. In DNA, the CDR3 is TGCGCCAGCAGCGCCCTGGGACAGGACACCTACAATGAGCAGTTCTTC. Its translation is CASSALGQDTYNEQFF.

The gene calls are TRBV7-6 and TRBJ2-2; D uncertain. With 2 bases removed from V and 0 bases from J, the gap between germline ends came to 7 bases. The CDR3 sequence is 15 residues long. CDR1 and CDR2 (germline): SGHVS, FNYEAQ. CDR3 sequence reads: CASSLPSSNTGELFF. The CDR3 DNA sequence: TGTGCCAGCAGCTTACCCAGTTCGAACACCGGGGAGCTGTTTTTT.

The table lists this clone with a few counts. The V and J genes are TRBV30 and TRBJ1-2; D gene ambiguous. The CDR3 is 11 amino acids. Germline CDR1 reads GTSNPN; CDR2 reads SVGIG (reference sequence). With 5 bases removed from V and 7 bases from J, the gap between germline ends came to 11 bases. CDR3: CAWDDPFGYTF. For the CDR3, the DNA is TGTGCCTGGGACGACCCCTTTGGCTACACCTTC.

The chain links TRBV19 to TRBJ2-3; D is possibly TRBD1 (6 bases). Germline V gene lookup returns CDR1 LNHDA and CDR2 SQIVND (reference sequence). V gave up 0 bases and J gave up 5 bases, with 15 bases separating them. There are 16 residues in the CDR3. The CDR3, as DNA: TGTGCCAGTAGTATAGATCAGGGGATGGATCAAGATACGCAGTATTTT. Its protein is CASSIDQGMDQDTQYF.

The rearrangement links TRBV7-9 to TRBJ1-3; D is possibly TRBD1 (6 bases). Germline CDR1 SEHNR, CDR2 FQNEAQ (reference sequence). The CDR3 runs 14 residues. Trimming cost V 6 bases and J 4 bases, with 13 bases left between them. CDR3 sequence: CASRQGPAGNTIYF. CDR3 DNA: TGTGCCAGCAGACAGGGACCGGCAGGAAACACCATATATTTT.

This clone has only a few counts. The chain recombines TRBV5-1 with TRBJ1-3; D call uncertain. The V and J ends lost 2 bases and 2 bases respectively, with 11 bases between them. CDR3 length: 15 amino acids. CDR1 is SGHRS and CDR2 is YFSETQ in the germline V gene. The DNA of the CDR3 is TGCGCCAGCAGCTTTGGGGAGGCGACTGGAAACACCATATATTTT. Translation gives CASSFGEATGNTIYF.

This chain links TRBV18 with TRBJ1-2; 7 positions agree with TRBD1. Germline CDR1 reads KGHSH; CDR2 reads LQKENI. This CDR3 contains 14 residues. The ends lost 1 base at V and 3 bases at J; junction bases unmatched: 2. For the CDR3, the DNA is TGTGCCAGCTCACCACAGGGGGCGGACTATGGCTACACCTTC. This encodes CASSPQGADYGYTF.

The chain is built from TRBV7-9 and TRBJ2-1; D remains ambiguous. This CDR3 is 12 amino acids long. Germline CDR1 reads SEHNR; CDR2 reads FQNEAQ (reference sequence). V lost 5 bases and J lost 11, with 13 bases in between. CDR3 protein: CASSQLDPKQFF. The CDR3 DNA sequence: TGTGCCAGCAGCCAACTGGACCCGAAGCAGTTCTTC.

The chain employs TRBV3-1 (or the pseudogene TRBV3-2) and TRBJ1-2; the match to TRBD1 covers 9 bases. The germline V gene encodes CDR1 LGHDT and CDR2 YNNKEL (reference sequence). The trim removed 4 bases at V and 2 bases at J, leaving 2 bases unmatched. CDR3 length: 14 amino acids. CDR3 sequence (DNA): TGTGCCAGCAGCCTCGGACAGGGGAACTATGGCTACACCTTC. Residues: CASSLGQGNYGYTF.

V gene TRBV5-1 combines with J gene TRBJ2-7, with 9 bases fitting TRBD2. CDR3 length: 16 residues. Germline loops: CDR1 SGHRS, CDR2 YFSETQ. Unmatched junction bases numbered 8, after V lost 1 base and J lost 3 bases. The CDR3 DNA reads as TGCGCCAGCAGCTTGTCTTGGGCGGGAGGGAACTACGAGCAGTACTTC. This gives the protein CASSLSWAGGNYEQYF. Full variable domain (outside the CDR3, taken from reference TRBV5-1 and TRBJ2-7): KAGVTQTPRYLIKTRGQQVTLSCSPISGHRSVSWYQQTPGQGLQFLFEYFSETQRNKGNFPGRFSGRQFSNSRSEMNVSTLELGDSALYLCASSLSWAGGNYEQYFGPGTRLTVT.